Listed below are T cell receptor beta chains from one sample, sequenced in a study of cytomegalovirus exposure and HLA in healthy donors. Sequenced by immunoSEQ multiplex PCR; TCRdb stores in-frame clones only, minus some. The table includes about 180,000 clones, about 85% detected once. Sequenced: PBMCs. The receptors originated from a boy between 2 and 15 years old in good health and CMV-seronegative. Both conserved end residues are part of each CDR3. The D gene is left open where the match is weak. Part of the rows lack a size; the others show once, few, many or a class for expanded clones.

V gene	D gene	clone size	J gene	CDR3 protein	CDR3 DNA
TRBV2	TRBD2	-	TRBJ2-4	CASNPRGAGGPRAKNIQYF	TGTGCCAGCAATCCCCGTGGAGCGGGGGGCCCACGAGCCAAAAACATTCAGTACTTC
TRBV6-5	-	-	TRBJ1-1	CASSYVGSTEAFF	TGTGCCAGCAGTTACGTAGGGAGCACTGAAGCTTTCTTT
TRBV28	TRBD2	-	TRBJ2-1	CASSSGSGGLYNEQFF	TGTGCCAGCAGTTCTGGTAGCGGGGGACTCTACAATGAGCAGTTCTTC
TRBV5-6	-	-	TRBJ1-1	CASSFWGVGNTEAFF	TGTGCCAGCAGCTTTTGGGGAGTAGGGAACACTGAAGCTTTCTTT
TRBV7-9	-	-	TRBJ2-1	CSSRVSGENEQFF	TGTTCCAGCAGGGTTTCAGGGGAAAATGAGCAGTTCTTC
TRBV2	-	-	TRBJ1-2	CASSDAANYGYTF	TGTGCCAGCAGTGACGCAGCTAACTATGGCTACACCTTC
TRBV6-1	TRBD2	once	TRBJ2-7	CASTGTSVPYEQYF	TGTGCCAGCACCGGGACTAGCGTCCCCTACGAGCAGTACTTC
TRBV27	TRBD2	-	TRBJ2-1	CASSPPRETDEQFF	TGTGCCAGCAGTCCCCCGCGGGAGACCGATGAGCAGTTCTTC
TRBV30	TRBD1	-	TRBJ1-2	CAWSNRQGANYGYTF	TGTGCCTGGAGTAACCGACAGGGGGCTAACTATGGCTACACCTTC
TRBV6-5	-	-	TRBJ1-2	CASSYSKGSYGYTF	TGTGCCAGCAGTTACTCGAAGGGGTCCTATGGCTACACCTTC
TRBV11-2	-	-	TRBJ2-5	CASSLGQVFQETQYF	TGTGCCAGCAGCTTAGGCCAGGTTTTCCAAGAGACCCAGTACTTC
TRBV7-9	TRBD2	-	TRBJ2-3	CASSLGVEIAGPSADTQYF	TGTGCCAGCAGCTTAGGGGTCGAGATAGCGGGGCCCAGCGCAGATACGCAGTATTTT
TRBV5-8	TRBD2	-	TRBJ2-7	CASSFPGLATEQYF	TGTGCCAGCAGCTTCCCGGGACTAGCGACCGAGCAGTACTTC
TRBV10-3	-	-	TRBJ2-7	CAISVGGRSPYEQYF	TGTGCCATCAGTGTAGGTGGGAGGTCACCCTACGAGCAGTACTTC
TRBV5-4	-	once	TRBJ1-6	CASSYRQGRSPLHF	TGTGCCAGCAGCTATCGGCAGGGGCGCTCACCCCTCCACTTT
TRBV10-3	TRBD2	-	TRBJ2-3	CAISALTSGGADTQYF	TGTGCCATCAGTGCCCTGACTAGCGGGGGGGCAGATACGCAGTATTTT
TRBV5-4	TRBD1	-	TRBJ2-5	CAGRTGDRGEETQYF	TGTGCCGGCCGTACAGGAGACAGGGGGGAAGAGACCCAGTACTTC
TRBV4-1	TRBD1	-	TRBJ2-4	CASSPGQGKNIQYF	TGCGCCAGCAGCCCCGGACAGGGCAAAAACATTCAGTACTTC
TRBV6-1	TRBD1	-	TRBJ1-1	CASSTGGTEAFF	TGTGCCAGCAGCACAGGGGGCACTGAAGCTTTCTTT
TRBV5-1	-	-	TRBJ1-1	CASRGEGREAFF	TGCGCCAGCCGGGGGGAGGGACGAGAAGCTTTCTTT
TRBV5-1	-	-	TRBJ2-7	CASSTGVGEQYF	TGCGCCAGCTCGACAGGCGTGGGAGAGCAGTACTTC
TRBV19	TRBD1	-	TRBJ2-5	CASSISRDRGYQETQYF	TGTGCCAGTAGTATCTCCCGGGACAGGGGATACCAAGAGACCCAGTACTTC
TRBV5-6	TRBD2	-	TRBJ2-3	CASSLVTSSTTDTQYF	TGTGCCAGCAGCTTGGTGACTAGCAGTACCACAGATACGCAGTATTTT
TRBV19	-	-	TRBJ1-1	CASNRRRDVNTEAFF	TGTGCCAGTAACCGTCGGCGGGATGTGAACACTGAAGCTTTCTTT
TRBV6-5	TRBD1	few	TRBJ1-2	CASSPDRDYGYTF	TGTGCCAGCAGTCCGGACAGGGACTATGGCTACACCTTC
TRBV29-1	TRBD1	-	TRBJ2-7	CSVDEDRGLYEQYF	TGCAGCGTTGACGAGGACAGGGGGCTCTACGAGCAGTACTTC
TRBV29-1	TRBD2	-	TRBJ2-5	CSGSGGIETQYF	TGCAGCGGTAGCGGGGGGATAGAGACCCAGTACTTC
TRBV6-5	TRBD1	-	TRBJ1-5	CASSMGQGSNQPQHF	TGTGCCAGCAGCATGGGACAGGGGAGCAATCAGCCCCAGCATTTT
TRBV12-5	TRBD2	-	TRBJ2-1	CASGGGTSGGGSSYNEQFF	TGTGCTAGTGGAGGAGGGACTAGCGGGGGGGGGAGCTCCTACAATGAGCAGTTCTTC
TRBV10-3	TRBD2	-	TRBJ2-3	CAISESFSGGGLAALGDTQYF	TGTGCCATCAGTGAGTCTTTTTCGGGCGGTGGACTAGCGGCCCTTGGCGATACGCAGTATTTT
TRBV10-3	TRBD1	once	TRBJ2-3	CAIRTGTVGTDTQYF	TGTGCCATCAGGACCGGGACAGTTGGGACAGATACGCAGTATTTT
TRBV9	-	-	TRBJ2-1	CASSVDQDWSSYNEQFF	TGTGCCAGCAGCGTAGATCAGGACTGGAGCTCCTACAATGAGCAGTTCTTC
TRBV7-9	-	-	TRBJ1-4	CASSQSADLTNEKLFF	TGTGCCAGCTCCCAAAGCGCGGACTTAACTAATGAAAAACTGTTTTTT
TRBV27	-	-	TRBJ2-1	CASSSPRRGNEQFF	TGTGCCAGCAGTTCCCCCCGCCGGGGCAATGAGCAGTTCTTC
TRBV30	TRBD2	few	TRBJ2-3	CAWSVIGGGADTQYF	TGTGCCTGGAGTGTAATAGGTGGGGGGGCAGATACGCAGTATTTT
TRBV11-2	TRBD1	-	TRBJ2-1	CASSSLPGQGYNEQFF	TGTGCCAGCAGCTCCTTACCGGGACAGGGTTACAATGAGCAGTTCTTC
TRBV6-6	TRBD1	-	TRBJ1-2	CASSLLTPGTGGGYTF	TGTGCCAGCAGTTTGCTCACCCCCGGGACAGGGGGCGGCTACACCTTC
TRBV5-4	TRBD1	-	TRBJ1-5	CASSLQGHGQPQHF	TGTGCCAGCAGCCTACAGGGGCACGGTCAGCCCCAGCATTTT
TRBV9	TRBD1	-	TRBJ2-3	CASSGDSSTDTQYF	TGTGCCAGCAGCGGGGACAGTAGCACAGATACGCAGTATTTT
TRBV28	TRBD1	-	TRBJ1-5	CASSPGTARNQPQHF	TGTGCCAGCAGTCCTGGGACAGCCAGGAATCAGCCCCAGCATTTT
TRBV19	-	-	TRBJ2-7	CASIPRGSTSYEQYF	TGTGCCAGTATCCCTAGGGGGTCTACGTCCTACGAGCAGTACTTC